The clone carrying this TCR beta chain was observed a handful of times. Antigen specificity is unknown. This specimen comes from a study of long-term antiretroviral therapy in people with HIV. General observations from the study: HIV repertoires had narrower CDR3 length ranges than controls.

Researchers report immunoSEQ v3.0 was run at survey level. Using immunoSEQ multiplex PCR, the repertoire was profiled, and TCRdb retains in-frame clones only, with some absent. The sample lists about 12,000 clones, over 65% occurring once. CDR1 GTSNPN and CDR2 SVGIG come from the germline V gene (reference sequence). The CDR3 consists of 13 residues. V was shortened by 7 bases and J by 5 bases, with 14 bases between the two germline ends. This specimen consisted of unsorted PBMCs, obtained approximately 3.2 years before starting antiretroviral therapy. This chain links TRBV30 with TRBJ1-4; no definite D call. This receptor was taken from a man aged 35-49 years with HIV. The CDR3 is CAYRSGYNEKLFF. CDR3 nucleotides: TGTGCCTATCGTTCGGGGTACAATGAAAAACTGTTTTTT.